The 30 T cell receptor beta chains below were found in one sample sequenced in a study of blood T cell repertoires in COVID-19. Produced via immunoSEQ multiplex PCR; TCRdb's table is partial and in-frame only. This sample yields 200,000 to 250,000 clones, of which 85% to 90% are seen a single time; 0.85% to 0.9% belongs to the top ten. The sample consisted of PBMCs or T cells enriched from blood (not recorded which). These receptors originate from a man aged 45 to 65 who had been exposed to COVID-19.

V and J are TRBV20-1 and TRBJ1-2; D ambiguous. CDR1 is DFQATT and CDR2 is SNEGSKA in the germline V gene (reference sequence). CDR3 length: 14 amino acids. The V gene lost 3 bases and the J gene lost 4 bases, with 15 bases spanning the gap. CDR3 protein: CSASIEVPPYGYTF. The CDR3 region has the DNA TGCAGTGCTAGTATTGAGGTCCCTCCCTATGGCTACACCTTC.

This CDR3 is CSVLGGQGSTEAFF. CDR3 bases: TGCAGCGTTCTCGGTGGACAGGGATCCACTGAAGCTTTCTTT. The chain joins TRBV29-1 to TRBJ1-1; 8 bases line up with TRBD1. The CDR3 is 14 amino acids. Losses at the gene ends were 5 bases for V and 4 bases for J; bases not matched to a gene: 9. Germline CDR1 reads SQVTM; CDR2 reads ANQGSEA.

This clone occurred once. The genes are TRBV7-9 and TRBJ2-3, with TRBD1 identical over 8 bases. The germline V gene encodes CDR1 SEHNR and CDR2 FQNEAQ (reference sequence). The CDR3 is made up of 15 amino acids. V was pared by 5 bases and J by 5 bases, with 9 bases of the junction left unmatched. The CDR3 DNA sequence: TGTGCCAGCAGCCCATTTGACAGGGGTGGAGATACGCAGTATTTT. Protein product: CASSPFDRGGDTQYF.

This chain uses TRBV18 with TRBJ1-2; no reliable D call. The V gene's germline CDR1 is KGHSH and CDR2 LQKENI. The CDR3 consists of 14 residues. V was clipped by 3 bases and J by 3 bases, with 11 bases between them. The CDR3 sequence is CASSPTPGDYGYTF. In nucleotides, the CDR3 is TGTGCCAGCTCACCCACCCCCGGGGACTATGGCTACACCTTC.

The V and J genes are TRBV11-2 and TRBJ2-7; D is perhaps TRBD1 (8 bases). The CDR3 sequence is 15 residues long. Looked up from germline, CDR1 is SGHAT and CDR2 is FQNNGV. Trimming removed 5 bases at V and 4 bases at J, with 18 bases between. In nucleotides, the CDR3 is TGTGCCAGCAGCCGCGGGGGCGGACAGGGTTACGAGCAGTACTTC. Translation: CASSRGGGQGYEQYF.

This rearrangement joins TRBV19 to TRBJ2-7, with a tentative D call TRBD1 (5 bases). V gave up 2 bases and J gave up 2 bases, with 7 bases separating them. Germline V gene sequence: CDR1 LNHDA, CDR2 SQIVND (reference sequence). This CDR3 comprises 13 residues. DNA of the CDR3: TGTGCCAGTAGTATACAGGGCACCTACGAGCAGTACTTC. This encodes CASSIQGTYEQYF.

This clone came up once. The chain employs TRBV5-6 and TRBJ1-2; weak D call: TRBD1 (5 bases). Germline CDR1 reads SGHDT; CDR2 reads YYEEEE. This CDR3 comprises 12 residues. V shed 1 base and J shed 7 bases, with 8 bases lying between them. The CDR3: CASSLIQGGYTF. As DNA, the CDR3 is TGTGCCAGCAGCTTGATTCAGGGTGGCTACACCTTC. Combining the CDR3 with reference TRBV5-6 and TRBJ1-2 gives the whole variable domain DAGVTQSPTHLIKTRGQQVTLRCSPKSGHDTVSWYQQALGQGPQFIFQYYEEEERQRGNFPDRFSGHQFPNYSSELNVNALLLGDSALYLCASSLIQGGYTFGSGTRLTVV.

This chain connects TRBV30 to TRBJ2-7, with TRBD2 matching 10 bases. This CDR3 is built from 12 residues. V was clipped by 6 bases and J by 9 bases; unmatched bases: 8. Germline CDR1 is GTSNPN and CDR2 is SVGIG (reference sequence). Here the CDR3 DNA reads TGTGCCTGTCGGACTAGCGGTTTTGGGCAGTACGTC. It is translated as CACRTSGFGQYV.

The gene calls are TRBV5-4 and TRBJ2-7; D gene ambiguous. The ends were cut back, 2 bases at V and 1 base at J, with 4 bases in the middle. The CDR3 length is 12 residues. Germline V gene data show CDR1 as SGHNT and CDR2 as YYREEE (reference sequence). The CDR3, as DNA: TGTGCCAGCAGCTTACAATCCTACGAGCAGTACTTC. This codes for CASSLQSYEQYF.

The genes are TRBV5-4 and TRBJ1-2; TRBD1 might be the D (6 bases). V was shortened by 0 bases and J by 6 bases, with 12 bases between the two germline ends. The germline CDR1 and CDR2 sequences are SGHNT and YYREEE (reference sequence). The CDR3 is 14 residues long. CDR3 nucleotides: TGTGCCAGCAGCTTGGCGGGGGGGCGAGATGGCTACACCTTC. Amino acids: CASSLAGGRDGYTF.

V usage is TRBV5-1 and J usage is TRBJ1-5; 8 bases are a match to TRBD1. The germline gives CDR1 SGHRS, CDR2 YFSETQ. The trim removed 4 bases at V and 0 bases at J, leaving 9 bases unmatched. CDR3 size: 17 residues. The CDR3 DNA reads as TGCGCCAGCAGCCCCGGGACAGGAGGGTATAGCAATCAGCCCCAGCATTTT. It yields the protein CASSPGTGGYSNQPQHF.

J is TRBJ1-5 and V is TRBV4-1; D might be TRBD1 (5 bases). The CDR3 sequence is 16 residues long. V was cut by 0 bases and J by 3 bases, with 12 bases left in between. Per the germline V gene, CDR1 is MGHRA and CDR2 is YSYEKL. The CDR3 coding sequence is TGCGCCAGCAGCCAAGATTTTGCAGGGTTCAATCAGCCCCAGCATTTT. Amino acids: CASSQDFAGFNQPQHF.

The chain links TRBV5-4 to TRBJ2-3; TRBD2 matches at 10 bases. CDR1 and CDR2 from the germline V gene are SGHNT and YYREEE (reference sequence). Germline trimming cut 4 bases from V and 1 base from J; bases unmatched to any gene: 3. The CDR3 is 15 residues long. CDR3 sequence: CASSPGTSGTDTQYF. CDR3 in DNA: TGTGCCAGCAGCCCGGGGACTAGCGGCACAGATACGCAGTATTTT.

The V gene is TRBV29-1, the J gene TRBJ1-2; weak D call: TRBD1 (6 bases). Per the germline V gene, CDR1 is SQVTM and CDR2 is ANQGSEA. This CDR3 has 14 amino acids. V was clipped by 4 bases and J by 4 bases, with 16 bases between them. CDR3 protein: CSVADKQGVYGYTF. The CDR3 nucleotides are TGCAGCGTTGCTGATAAACAGGGTGTCTATGGCTACACCTTC.

As to this clone: This same CDR3 is encoded by further DNA sequences in the sample. The V call is TRBV7-3, the J call TRBJ2-1; 7 bases are shared with TRBD2. Per the germline V gene, CDR1 is SGHTA and CDR2 is FQGTGA. V shed 0 bases and J 1 base; nucleotides not matched to a gene: 0. This CDR3 spans 15 amino acids. This CDR3 reads CASSLTGGSYNEQFF. CDR3 DNA: TGTGCCAGCAGCTTAACGGGAGGGTCCTACAATGAGCAGTTCTTC. Filled out from reference TRBV7-3 and TRBJ2-1, the complete variable domain reads GAGVSQTPSNKVTEKGKYVELRCDPISGHTALYWYRQSLGQGPEFLIYFQGTGAADDSGLPNDRFFAVRPEGSVSTLKIQRTERGDSAVYLCASSLTGGSYNEQFFGPGTRLTVL.

This clone has more than one count but fewer than ten. The genes are TRBV9 and TRBJ1-2; the D gene is possibly TRBD1 (6 bases). The V gene lost 4 bases and the J gene lost 4 bases, with 20 bases spanning the gap. Germline V gene lookup returns CDR1 SGDLS and CDR2 YYNGEE. This CDR3 is 16 amino acids long. This chain's CDR3 is CASSFSTTGFGYGYTF. CDR3 sequence (DNA): TGTGCCAGCAGCTTTAGTACCACAGGGTTCGGCTATGGCTACACCTTC.

This clone appeared a single time. This chain connects TRBV7-2 to TRBJ1-1, with D uncertain. Trimming left V 1 base short and J 10 bases short, with 13 bases between. The CDR3 spans 13 residues. The germline V gene has CDR1 SGHTA and CDR2 FQGNSA. CDR3 bases: TGTGCCAGCAGCTTAGTACGGTTTCTTGGAGCTTTCTTT. Its translation is CASSLVRFLGAFF.

The chain has TRBV29-1 and TRBJ2-6, with no clear D. The CDR3 contains 14 residues. Germline V gives CDR1 SQVTM, CDR2 ANQGSEA. V lost 4 bases and J lost 2, with 9 bases in between. The CDR3 nucleotides are TGCAGCGTTGTTCAGTTTACTGGGGCCAACGTCCTGACTTTC. Protein product: CSVVQFTGANVLTF.

The V call is TRBV9, the J call TRBJ2-1; D is perhaps TRBD2 (6 bases). Germline lookup yields CDR1 SGDLS and CDR2 YYNGEE. The V gene lost 4 bases and the J gene lost 2 bases, with 10 bases spanning the gap. The CDR3 covers 14 residues. The CDR3 region has the DNA TGTGCCAGCAGCCCCACGGGGGCCTACAATGAGCAGTTCTTC. As protein: CASSPTGAYNEQFF.

The chain uses TRBV4-2 and TRBJ2-1, with D perhaps matching TRBD2 (8 bases). Germline CDR1 is LGHNA and CDR2 is YNFKEQ. V gave up 0 bases and J gave up 8 bases, with 14 bases separating them. This CDR3 is built from 15 residues. The DNA of the CDR3 is TGTGCCAGCAGCCAAGATCCGGGAGGGGGCGATGAGCAGTTCTTC. Encoded protein: CASSQDPGGGDEQFF.

The chain couples TRBV19 to TRBJ1-2, with TRBD1 as a possible D gene (5 bases). The V end was cut by 6 bases, the J end by 7 bases, with 21 bases between. CDR3 length: 15 amino acids. Germline lookup yields CDR1 LNHDA and CDR2 SQIVND (reference sequence). The CDR3 sequence: CASSLQLGGASGYTF. DNA for the CDR3: TGTGCCAGTAGCCTCCAACTAGGAGGGGCAAGTGGCTACACCTTC.

The chain employs TRBV19 and TRBJ2-7, with a tentative D call TRBD2 (6 bases). CDR1 is LNHDA and CDR2 is SQIVND in the germline V gene (reference sequence). The ends were cut back, 6 bases at V and 6 bases at J, with 18 bases in the middle. There are 14 residues in the CDR3. CDR3 sequence (DNA): TGTGCCAGTAGCTCGGGACTCGGCGAAGGCGAGCAGTACGTC. Encoded protein: CASSSGLGEGEQYV.

Concerning this clone itself: The sample has other DNA sequences that encode this CDR3 too. The chain is built from TRBV5-1 and TRBJ1-4; no definite D call. With 0 bases removed from V and 0 bases from J, the gap between germline ends came to 3 bases. Germline values: CDR1 SGHRS, CDR2 YFSETQ. The CDR3 sequence is 14 residues long. CDR3 in amino acids: CASSLGATNEKLFF. The CDR3 nucleotides read TGCGCCAGCAGCTTGGGAGCAACTAATGAAAAACTGTTTTTT.

The chain carries TRBV5-1 and TRBJ2-5, with 10 positions matching TRBD1. CDR1 SGHRS and CDR2 YFSETQ come from the germline V gene. V lost 4 bases to trimming and J lost 4 bases; unmatched junction nucleotides: 7. The CDR3 is 15 amino acids. The CDR3 DNA is TGCGCCAGCAGCGTAGGGACAGGGGTGGTAGAGACCCAGTACTTC. Its translation: CASSVGTGVVETQYF.

The chain recombines TRBV28 with TRBJ1-5; TRBD1 matches at 8 bases. Germline CDR1 and CDR2: MDHEN and SYDVKM. The length of the CDR3 is 17 residues. V lost 7 bases and J lost 6; bases outside the gene matches: 17. CDR3 sequence reads: CASTIPDPGQGFQPQHF. The DNA for the CDR3 is TGTGCCAGCACCATACCCGACCCCGGACAGGGCTTTCAGCCCCAGCATTTT. Based on the CDR3 plus reference TRBV28 and TRBJ1-5, the full variable domain is DVKVTQSSRYLVKRTGEKVFLECVQDMDHENMFWYRQDPGLGLRLIYFSYDVKMKEKGDIPEGYSVSREKKERFSLILESASTNQTSMYLCASTIPDPGQGFQPQHFGDGTRLSIL.

The chain has TRBV9 and TRBJ1-6, with TRBD1 matching 9 bases. The CDR3 loop spans 15 amino acids. The V and J ends lost 3 bases and 9 bases, in that order; junction bases with no gene match: 7. Germline V CDR1 and CDR2: SGDLS, YYNGEE. DNA of the CDR3: TGTGCCAGCAGCGCCAGGGGACAGGGTGGTTCACCCCTCCACTTT. Encoded protein: CASSARGQGGSPLHF.

This clone was counted once. The chain couples TRBV28 to TRBJ1-5; D not resolved. The CDR3 consists of 12 residues. V was pared by 5 bases and J by 10 bases, with 12 bases between. Germline V gene data show CDR1 as MDHEN and CDR2 as SYDVKM. Written as DNA, the CDR3 is TGTGCCAGCAGTGAAGCCGTTCGACCCCAGCATTTT. Residues: CASSEAVRPQHF.

This sequence joins TRBV3-1 (or the pseudogene TRBV3-2) and TRBJ1-2, with D perhaps matching TRBD1 (5 bases). With 1 base removed from V and 3 bases from J, the gap between germline ends came to 6 bases. The CDR3 loop spans 13 amino acids. Germline lookup yields CDR1 LGHDT and CDR2 YNNKEL (reference sequence). The CDR3 nucleotides read TGTGCCAGCAGCCAAGGACAGCACTATGGCTACACCTTC. Protein product: CASSQGQHYGYTF.

This clone was recorded many times. The chain uses TRBV19 and TRBJ1-1, with D tentatively TRBD1 (6 bases). The CDR3 extends over 15 amino acids. The V gene's germline CDR1 is LNHDA and CDR2 SQIVND (reference sequence). Trimming removed 4 bases from V and 1 base from J, with 13 bases in between. The CDR3 loop reads CASSRPGHKNTEAFF. CDR3 bases: TGTGCCAGTAGTAGACCGGGACACAAGAACACTGAAGCTTTCTTT.

The chain recombines TRBV3-1 (or the pseudogene TRBV3-2) with TRBJ2-1; tentatively, D is TRBD2 (6 bases). The V end lost 0 bases, the J end lost 5 bases, and 11 bases lay between the germline ends. CDR1 and CDR2 (germline): LGHDT, YNNKEL (reference sequence). This CDR3 has 15 amino acids. CDR3: CASSQDWGRNNEQFF. In DNA form, the CDR3 reads TGTGCCAGCAGCCAAGATTGGGGGAGGAACAATGAGCAGTTCTTC.